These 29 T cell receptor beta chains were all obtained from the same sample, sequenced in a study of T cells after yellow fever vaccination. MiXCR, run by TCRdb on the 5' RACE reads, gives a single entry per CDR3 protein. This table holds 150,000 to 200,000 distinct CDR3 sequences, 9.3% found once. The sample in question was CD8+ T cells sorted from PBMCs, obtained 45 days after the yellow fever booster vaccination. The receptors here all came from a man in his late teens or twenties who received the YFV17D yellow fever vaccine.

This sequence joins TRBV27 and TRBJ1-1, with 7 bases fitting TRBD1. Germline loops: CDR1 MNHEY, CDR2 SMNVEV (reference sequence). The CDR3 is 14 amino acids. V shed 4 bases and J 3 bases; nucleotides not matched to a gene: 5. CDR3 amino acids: CASSSYDRDTEAFF. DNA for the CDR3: TGTGCCAGCAGTTCCTACGACAGGGACACTGAAGCTTTCTTT.

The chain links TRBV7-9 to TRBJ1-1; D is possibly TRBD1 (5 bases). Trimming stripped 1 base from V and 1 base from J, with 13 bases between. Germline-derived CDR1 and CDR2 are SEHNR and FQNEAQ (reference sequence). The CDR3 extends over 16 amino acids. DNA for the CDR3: TGTGCCAGCAGCTTAGAACGGTATGGGGCGAACACTGAAGCTTTCTTT. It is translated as CASSLERYGANTEAFF.

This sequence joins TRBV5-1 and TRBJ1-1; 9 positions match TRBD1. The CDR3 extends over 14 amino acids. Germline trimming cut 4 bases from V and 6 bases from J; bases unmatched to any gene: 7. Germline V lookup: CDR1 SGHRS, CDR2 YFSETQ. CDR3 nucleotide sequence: TGCGCCAGCAGCGGAGGGGACAGGGTTTCTGAAGCTTTCTTT. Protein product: CASSGGDRVSEAFF.

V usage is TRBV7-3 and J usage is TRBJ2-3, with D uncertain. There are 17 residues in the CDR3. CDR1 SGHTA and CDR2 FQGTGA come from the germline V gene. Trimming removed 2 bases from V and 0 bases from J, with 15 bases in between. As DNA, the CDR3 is TGTGCCAGCAGCTTAGGGTGGGTCGGTGAGAGCACAGATACGCAGTATTTT. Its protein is CASSLGWVGESTDTQYF.

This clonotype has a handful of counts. CDR3 residues: CASSLAAGGPNNEQFF. In DNA form, the CDR3 reads TGTGCCAGCAGCTTAGCAGCGGGGGGTCCAAACAATGAGCAGTTCTTC. The V gene is TRBV7-2, the J gene TRBJ2-1, with TRBD2 matching over 9 bases. CDR1 is SGHTA, CDR2 FQGNSA, per germline. With V trimmed by 0 bases and J by 5 bases, 5 bases remained unmatched. The CDR3 sequence is 16 residues long.

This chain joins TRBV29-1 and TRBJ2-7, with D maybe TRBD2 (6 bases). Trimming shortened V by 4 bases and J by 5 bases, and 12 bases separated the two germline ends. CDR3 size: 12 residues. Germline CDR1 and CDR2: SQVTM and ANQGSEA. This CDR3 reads CSVAWGDHEQYF. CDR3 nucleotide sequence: TGCAGCGTTGCTTGGGGGGACCACGAGCAGTACTTC.

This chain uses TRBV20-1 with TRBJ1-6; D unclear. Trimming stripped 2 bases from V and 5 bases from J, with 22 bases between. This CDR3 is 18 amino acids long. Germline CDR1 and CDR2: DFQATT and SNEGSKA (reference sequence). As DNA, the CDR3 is TGCAGTGCTAGAAGTATCGGGGTCTCGTGGCTAGATAATTCACCCCTCCACTTT. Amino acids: CSARSIGVSWLDNSPLHF.

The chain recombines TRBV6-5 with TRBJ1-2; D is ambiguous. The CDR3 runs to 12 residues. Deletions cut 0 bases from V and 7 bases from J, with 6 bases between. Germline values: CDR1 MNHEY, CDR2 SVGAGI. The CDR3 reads CASSYSEGGYTF. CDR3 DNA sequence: TGTGCCAGCAGTTACTCGGAGGGTGGCTACACCTTC.

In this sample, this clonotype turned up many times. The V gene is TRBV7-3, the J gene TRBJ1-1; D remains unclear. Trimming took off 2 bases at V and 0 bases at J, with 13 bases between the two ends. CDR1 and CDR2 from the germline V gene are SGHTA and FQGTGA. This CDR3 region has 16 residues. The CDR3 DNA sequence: TGTGCCAGCAGCTTAGCCCCCGGAGATTTGAACACTGAAGCTTTCTTT. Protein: CASSLAPGDLNTEAFF.

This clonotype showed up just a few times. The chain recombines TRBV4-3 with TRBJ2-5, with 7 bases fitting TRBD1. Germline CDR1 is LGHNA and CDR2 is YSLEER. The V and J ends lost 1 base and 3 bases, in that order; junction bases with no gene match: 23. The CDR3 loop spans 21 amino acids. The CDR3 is CASSQGSSVDRVLLGEETQYF. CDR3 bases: TGCGCCAGCAGCCAAGGCTCCTCTGTAGACAGGGTCCTGTTGGGTGAAGAGACCCAGTACTTC.

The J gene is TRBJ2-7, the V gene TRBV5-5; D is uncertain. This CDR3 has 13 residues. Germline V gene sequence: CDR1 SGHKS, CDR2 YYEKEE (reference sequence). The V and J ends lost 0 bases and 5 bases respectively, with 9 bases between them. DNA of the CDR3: TGTGCCAGCAGCTTGGAGACTTTCAACGAGCAGTACTTC. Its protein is CASSLETFNEQYF.

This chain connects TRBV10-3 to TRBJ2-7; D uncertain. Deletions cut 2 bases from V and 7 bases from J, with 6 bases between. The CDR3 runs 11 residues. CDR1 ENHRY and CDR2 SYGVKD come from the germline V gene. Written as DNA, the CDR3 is TGTGCCATCAGTGAGGGCCGGGAGCAGTACGTC. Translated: CAISEGREQYV.

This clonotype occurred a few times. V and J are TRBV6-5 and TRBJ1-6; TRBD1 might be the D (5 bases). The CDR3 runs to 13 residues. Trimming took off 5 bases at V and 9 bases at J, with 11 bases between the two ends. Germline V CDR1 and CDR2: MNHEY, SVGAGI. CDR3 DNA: TGTGCCAGCAGTCGAGGGGCCGGTTCACCCCTCCACTTT. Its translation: CASSRGAGSPLHF.

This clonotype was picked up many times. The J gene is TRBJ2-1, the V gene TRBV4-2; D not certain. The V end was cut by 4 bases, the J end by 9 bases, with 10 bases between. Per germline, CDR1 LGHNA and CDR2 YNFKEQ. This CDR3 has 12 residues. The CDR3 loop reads CASSRDVTEQFF. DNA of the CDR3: TGTGCCAGCAGCCGAGACGTGACTGAGCAGTTCTTC.

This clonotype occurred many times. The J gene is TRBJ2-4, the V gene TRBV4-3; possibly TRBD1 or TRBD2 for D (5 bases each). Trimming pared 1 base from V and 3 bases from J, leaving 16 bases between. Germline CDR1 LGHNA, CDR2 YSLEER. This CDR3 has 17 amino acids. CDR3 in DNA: TGCGCCAGCAGCCAAGGACATAGGGGAGAGAACAAAAACATTCAGTACTTC. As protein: CASSQGHRGENKNIQYF.

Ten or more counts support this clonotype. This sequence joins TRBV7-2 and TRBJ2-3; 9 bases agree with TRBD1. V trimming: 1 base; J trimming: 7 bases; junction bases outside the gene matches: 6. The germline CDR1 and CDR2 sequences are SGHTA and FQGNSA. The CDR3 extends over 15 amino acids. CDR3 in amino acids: CASSLGDRVRNTQYF. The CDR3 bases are TGTGCCAGCAGCTTAGGGGACAGGGTCAGAAATACGCAGTATTTT.

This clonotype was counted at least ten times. The CDR3: CASSLATGLVDEQYF. The DNA for the CDR3 is TGTGCCAGCAGCTTGGCGACGGGACTAGTGGACGAGCAGTACTTC. This chain connects TRBV7-9 to TRBJ2-7; 8 positions match TRBD2. J lost 5 bases, V lost 3 bases, and 9 bases had no gene match. CDR1 SEHNR and CDR2 FQNEAQ come from the germline V gene (reference sequence). There are 15 residues in the CDR3.

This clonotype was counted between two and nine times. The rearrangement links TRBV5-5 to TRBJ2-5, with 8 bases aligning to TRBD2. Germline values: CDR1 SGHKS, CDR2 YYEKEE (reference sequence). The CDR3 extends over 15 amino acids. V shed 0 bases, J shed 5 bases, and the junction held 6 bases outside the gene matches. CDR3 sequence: CASSLAGGPGETQYF. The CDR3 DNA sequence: TGTGCCAGCAGCTTGGCGGGGGGGCCGGGTGAGACCCAGTACTTC.

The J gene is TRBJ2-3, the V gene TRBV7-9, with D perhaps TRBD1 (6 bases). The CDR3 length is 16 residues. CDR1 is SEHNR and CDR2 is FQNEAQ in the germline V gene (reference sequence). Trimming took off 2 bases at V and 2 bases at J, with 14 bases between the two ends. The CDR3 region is CASSLSGEGDTDTQYF. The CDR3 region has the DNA TGTGCCAGCAGCTTATCTGGAGAGGGGGACACAGATACGCAGTATTTT. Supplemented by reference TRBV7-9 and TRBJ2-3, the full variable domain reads DTGVSQNPRHKITKRGQNVTFRCDPISEHNRLYWYRQTLGQGPEFLTYFQNEAQLEKSRLLSDRFSAERPKGSFSTLEIQRTEQGDSAMYLCASSLSGEGDTDTQYFGPGTRLTVL.

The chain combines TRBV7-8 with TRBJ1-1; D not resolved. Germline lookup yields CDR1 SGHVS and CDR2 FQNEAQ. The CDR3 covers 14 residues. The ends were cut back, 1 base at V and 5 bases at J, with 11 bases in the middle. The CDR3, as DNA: TGTGCCAGCAGCTTAGAGCCGGGAGGAACTGAAGCTTTCTTT. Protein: CASSLEPGGTEAFF.

The CDR3 loop reads CASKLNTSPDTQYF. Here the CDR3 DNA reads TGTGCCAGTAAACTTAATACGTCCCCGGATACGCAGTATTTT. The chain carries TRBV27 and TRBJ2-3, with no clear D. This CDR3 spans 14 amino acids. Germline V gene lookup returns CDR1 MNHEY and CDR2 SMNVEV (reference sequence). Between the trimmed V and J ends, which lost 9 bases and 6 bases, there was a span of 19 bases.

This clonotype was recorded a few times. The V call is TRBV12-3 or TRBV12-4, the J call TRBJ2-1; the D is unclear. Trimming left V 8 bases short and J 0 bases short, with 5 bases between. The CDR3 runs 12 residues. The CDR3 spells CASGPSYNEQFF. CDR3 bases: TGTGCCAGCGGCCCCTCCTACAATGAGCAGTTCTTC.

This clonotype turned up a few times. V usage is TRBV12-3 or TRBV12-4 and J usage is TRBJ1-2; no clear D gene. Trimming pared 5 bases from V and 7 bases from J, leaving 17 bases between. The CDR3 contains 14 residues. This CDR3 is CASSGGRPALGYTF. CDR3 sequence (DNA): TGTGCCAGCAGTGGTGGTCGGCCAGCCCTTGGCTACACCTTC.

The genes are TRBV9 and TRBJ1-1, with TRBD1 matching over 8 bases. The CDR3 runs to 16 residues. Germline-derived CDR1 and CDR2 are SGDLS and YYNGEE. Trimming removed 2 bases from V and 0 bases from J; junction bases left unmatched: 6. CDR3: CASSVGTGLMNTEAFF. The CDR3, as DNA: TGTGCCAGCAGCGTTGGGACAGGACTGATGAACACTGAAGCTTTCTTT.

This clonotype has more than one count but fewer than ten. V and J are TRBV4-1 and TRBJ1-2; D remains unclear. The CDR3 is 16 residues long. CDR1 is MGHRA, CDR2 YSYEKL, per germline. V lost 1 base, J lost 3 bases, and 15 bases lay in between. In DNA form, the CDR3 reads TGCGCCAGCAGCCAAGTCTACGAGACATACGACTATGGCTACACCTTC. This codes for CASSQVYETYDYGYTF.

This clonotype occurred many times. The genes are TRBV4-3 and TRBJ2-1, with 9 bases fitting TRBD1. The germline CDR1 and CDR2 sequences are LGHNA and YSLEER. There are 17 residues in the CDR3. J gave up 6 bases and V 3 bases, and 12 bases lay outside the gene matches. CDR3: CASSHSFPGQGVNEQFF. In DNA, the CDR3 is TGCGCCAGCAGCCACTCCTTCCCGGGACAGGGCGTCAATGAGCAGTTCTTC.

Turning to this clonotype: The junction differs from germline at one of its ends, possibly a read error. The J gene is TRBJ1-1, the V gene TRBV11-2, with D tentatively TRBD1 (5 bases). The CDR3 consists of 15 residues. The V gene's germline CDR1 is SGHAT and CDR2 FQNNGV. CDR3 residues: CASSLGDGVETEAFF. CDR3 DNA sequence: TGTGCCAGCAGTTTAGGGGACGGGGTGGAAACTGAAGCTTTCTTT.

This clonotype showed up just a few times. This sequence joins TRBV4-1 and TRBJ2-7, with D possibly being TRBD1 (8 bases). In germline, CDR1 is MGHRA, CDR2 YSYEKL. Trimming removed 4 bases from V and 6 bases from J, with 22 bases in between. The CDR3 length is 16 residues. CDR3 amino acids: CASSPTFGQGGLEQYF. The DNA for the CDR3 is TGCGCCAGCAGCCCTACTTTCGGACAGGGAGGGCTCGAGCAGTACTTC.

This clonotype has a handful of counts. The CDR3 DNA follows: TGTGCCAGCAGCTTCACCCCGGGACCTATTGGTTCACCCCTCCACTTT. It codes for CASSFTPGPIGSPLHF. V usage is TRBV7-9 and J usage is TRBJ1-6; the D gene is possibly TRBD1 (5 bases). The CDR3 extends over 16 amino acids. Germline assignment: CDR1 SEHNR and CDR2 FQNEAQ (reference sequence). V lost 3 bases to trimming and J lost 9 bases, with 18 bases between them.